Listed here are 19 T cell receptor beta chains from one sample, sequenced in a study of blood T cells in healthy people across ages. Combining a sample-barcoded 5' primer with a J-beta primer mix, a second PCR ran for roughly 7 to 11 cycles. MiXCR, applied by TCRdb to the 5' RACE reads, yields one record per CDR3 protein. The data contain about 1.4 million distinct CDR3 sequences, 45% to 70% of them seen just once; the ten biggest clones take up approximately 7%. What was sequenced was blood. The receptors were gathered from a man younger than 35 in good health.

The J gene is TRBJ1-2, the V gene TRBV7-2, with D unclear. The CDR3 loop spans 16 amino acids. Germline V gives CDR1 SGHTA, CDR2 FQGNSA. Trimming took off 0 bases at V and 3 bases at J, with 14 bases between the two ends. The CDR3 bases are TGTGCCAGCAGCTTAGCTGTAGGGTTCACCGACTATGGCTACACCTTC. Amino acids: CASSLAVGFTDYGYTF.

Here the CDR3 reads CASSTGSGEQFF. The CDR3 bases are TGTGCCAGCAGTACAGGATCAGGGGAGCAGTTCTTC. The chain joins TRBV12-3 or TRBV12-4 to TRBJ2-1; perhaps TRBD1 as D (5 bases). The CDR3 has 12 residues. Trimming stripped 5 bases from V and 10 bases from J, with 12 bases between.

The chain employs TRBV11-3 and TRBJ2-3; 14 bases fit TRBD2. V dropped 5 bases and J dropped 0; count of bases not matched to a gene: 7. The germline gives CDR1 SGHNT, CDR2 YENEEA. This CDR3 is 18 amino acids long. DNA for the CDR3: TGTGCCAGCAGCCCGAGGACTAGCGGGGGGCCTAGCACAGATACGCAGTATTTT. This encodes CASSPRTSGGPSTDTQYF.

This chain connects TRBV3-1 to TRBJ2-1; 8 bases line up with TRBD2. This CDR3 has 18 amino acids. Trimming cost V 2 bases and J 4 bases; bases outside gene matches: 13. Germline-derived CDR1 and CDR2 are LGHDT and YNNKEL (reference sequence). Here the CDR3 DNA reads TGTGCCAGCAGCCAAAACGAGCGAGCGGGGGACCCATACAATGAGCAGTTCTTC. Its protein product is CASSQNERAGDPYNEQFF.

This clonotype showed up just once. This chain connects TRBV14 to TRBJ2-5, with D unclear. V lost 0 bases to trimming and J lost 6 bases, with 8 bases between them. This CDR3 is 13 amino acids long. Germline V gives CDR1 SGHDN, CDR2 FVKESK. CDR3 coding DNA: TGTGCCAGCAGCCAAGAAGTGCGGAAGACCCAGTACTTC. Translated, it gives CASSQEVRKTQYF.

This clonotype was seen only a few times. The chain joins TRBV7-2 to TRBJ2-7; D might be TRBD2 (5 bases). The CDR3 covers 13 residues. Trimming took off 6 bases at V and 3 bases at J, with 12 bases between the two ends. Germline lookup yields CDR1 SGHTA and CDR2 FQGNSA. As DNA, the CDR3 is TGTGCCAGCAGACTAACTAGTCTCTACGAGCAGTACTTC. Protein: CASRLTSLYEQYF.

This clonotype was picked up many times. The chain uses TRBV12-3 or TRBV12-4 and TRBJ2-3; D is uncertain. V was shortened by 4 bases and J by 0 bases, with 2 bases between the two germline ends. The CDR3 totals 12 residues. CDR3 sequence (DNA): TGTGCCAGCAGTTCTAGCACAGATACGCAGTATTTT. Its translation: CASSSSTDTQYF.

There are many counts of this clonotype. Germline and junction disagree at one end, which may indicate a read error. This chain joins TRBV5-1 and TRBJ2-7; D is possibly TRBD2 (5 bases). The CDR3 consists of 13 residues. CDR1 is SGHRS, CDR2 YFSETQ, per germline. CDR3 sequence reads: CASSSGSHYEQYF. CDR3 nucleotide sequence: TGTGCCAGCAGTTCGGGGTCCCACTACGAGCAGTACTTC.

This CDR3 reads CASRSAQDNSPLHF. CDR3 nucleotides: TGTGCCAGCAGGAGTGCACAGGATAATTCACCCCTCCACTTT. This rearrangement joins TRBV27 to TRBJ1-6; maybe TRBD1 (5 bases). Germline V CDR1 and CDR2: MNHEY, SMNVEV (reference sequence). V lost 6 bases and J 5 bases, leaving 11 bases between the germline ends. There are 14 residues in the CDR3.

The rearrangement uses TRBV11-2 and TRBJ1-6, with 8 bases aligning to TRBD1. This CDR3 comprises 15 residues. Looked up from germline, CDR1 is SGHAT and CDR2 is FQNNGV. Trimming cost V 7 bases and J 7 bases; bases outside gene matches: 9. CDR3 in DNA: TGTGCCAGCAACTCGCGGACAGGGCGGAATTCACCCCTCCACTTT. Translation gives CASNSRTGRNSPLHF.

V and J are TRBV4-3 and TRBJ1-2; D is possibly TRBD1 (6 bases). Trimming removed 8 bases at V and 0 bases at J, with 13 bases between. CDR3 length: 14 amino acids. The germline CDR1 and CDR2 sequences are LGHNA and YSLEER. The chain's CDR3 is CASATGTTNYGYTF. Here the CDR3 DNA reads TGCGCCAGCGCTACCGGGACAACTAACTATGGCTACACCTTC.

The chain links TRBV12-3 or TRBV12-4 to TRBJ2-5; D not resolved. With the DNA end fitting TRBJ2-7 better, the J assignment may be wrong. The CDR3 has 15 amino acids. CDR3 sequence: CASSSSSNGNYEQYF. In DNA, the CDR3 is TGTGCCAGCAGTTCTTCCTCCAATGGCAACTACGAGCAGTACTTC.

The chain has TRBV5-1 and TRBJ2-3, with D possibly called TRBD1 or TRBD2 (5 bases each). Trimming removed 4 bases from V and 6 bases from J, with 15 bases in between. The CDR3 has 14 residues. Germline lookup yields CDR1 SGHRS and CDR2 YFSETQ. The chain's CDR3 is CASSPRLGEDTQYF. CDR3 bases: TGCGCCAGCAGCCCACGACTGGGGGAGGATACGCAGTATTTT.

The CDR3 reads CASSRRDSYSYEQYF. The CDR3 DNA reads TGTGCCAGCAGCAGACGGGACAGCTACTCCTACGAGCAGTACTTC. The chain employs TRBV7-2 and TRBJ2-7; 7 bases map to TRBD1. Germline-derived CDR1 and CDR2 are SGHTA and FQGNSA. Trimming at V came to 5 bases and at J to 0 bases, leaving 7 bases not matched to a gene. The CDR3 runs to 15 residues.

The chain combines TRBV6-6 with TRBJ2-7; 7 positions match TRBD1. The CDR3 totals 17 residues. Trimming cost V 5 bases and J 2 bases; bases outside gene matches: 15. Germline V lookup: CDR1 MNHNY, CDR2 SVGAGI (reference sequence). CDR3 region: CASSTETGTALAYEQYF. For the CDR3, the DNA is TGTGCCAGCAGTACAGAGACCGGGACAGCTCTTGCCTACGAGCAGTACTTC.

This chain connects TRBV25-1 to TRBJ2-5; perhaps D is TRBD1 or TRBD2 (5 bases each). The germline gives CDR1 MGHDK, CDR2 SYGVNS. The CDR3 is made up of 18 amino acids. Trimming pared 6 bases from V and 1 base from J, leaving 24 bases between. The DNA for the CDR3 is TGTGCCAGCAGCTTAGCGAGGATGGCGAGGGGTACCCAAGAGACCCAGTACTTC. This gives the protein CASSLARMARGTQETQYF.

This clonotype came up many times. The V gene is TRBV29-1, the J gene TRBJ1-1; no clear D. The CDR3 totals 13 residues. The V and J ends lost 6 bases and 1 base respectively, with 12 bases between them. Germline CDR1 is SQVTM and CDR2 is ANQGSEA. The CDR3: CSVGDSANTEAFF. DNA for the CDR3: TGCAGCGTGGGAGACTCAGCGAACACTGAAGCTTTCTTT.

V gene TRBV12-3 or TRBV12-4 combines with J gene TRBJ2-6; 7 bases fit TRBD1. J lost 2 bases, V lost 5 bases, and 3 bases had no gene match. The length of the CDR3 is 15 residues. The CDR3 nucleotides read TGTGCCAGCAGTGCCGGGACAGCTGGGGCCAACGTCCTGACTTTC. This translates into CASSAGTAGANVLTF.

This chain connects TRBV7-8 to TRBJ2-2; a possible D gene is TRBD2 (6 bases). Trimming took 2 bases from V and 5 from J, leaving 18 bases between them. Germline CDR1 is SGHVS and CDR2 is FQNEAQ. The length of the CDR3 is 17 residues. CDR3 sequence: CASSLQHGTGMTGELFF. In DNA form, the CDR3 reads TGTGCCAGCAGCTTACAACACGGGACTGGGATGACCGGGGAGCTGTTTTTT.